A single sample gave rise to the 17 T cell receptor beta chains below, sequenced in a study of OX40 agonist ivuxolimab in advanced cancers. Profiled with immunoSEQ multiplex PCR; TCRdb holds only in-frame clones, not every one. Of about 58,000 clones listed, 88% are singletons. Sequenced here: CD4+ or CD8+ T cells sorted from blood, sampled in a trial of the OX40 agonist ivuxolimab. Receptors originate from an adult with an advanced solid tumor such as melanoma, head and neck, liver or kidney cancer.

The chain couples TRBV7-9 to TRBJ1-1; D gene ambiguous. The CDR3 extends over 14 amino acids. The germline V and J ends were trimmed by 1 base and 5 bases, with 11 bases remaining between them. The germline V gene encodes CDR1 SEHNR and CDR2 FQNEAQ (reference sequence). CDR3 in DNA: TGTGCCAGCAGCTTAGGCCTCCCGGGGACTGAAGCTTTCTTT. Translated, it gives CASSLGLPGTEAFF.

This sequence joins TRBV20-1 and TRBJ2-7; D is unresolved. V lost 7 bases and J 3 bases, leaving 7 bases between the germline ends. CDR1 is DFQATT and CDR2 is SNEGSKA in the germline V gene (reference sequence). This CDR3 spans 10 amino acids. The CDR3 loop reads CSVGNYEQYF. CDR3 DNA: TGCAGTGTTGGTAACTACGAGCAGTACTTC.

The rearrangement uses TRBV28 and TRBJ1-5; 7 bases line up with TRBD1. Germline V gene sequence: CDR1 MDHEN, CDR2 SYDVKM. The V and J ends lost 8 bases and 4 bases, in that order; junction bases with no gene match: 8. This CDR3 is built from 14 residues. The CDR3: CASLRQGVNQPQHF. CDR3 DNA sequence: TGTGCCAGCTTACGACAGGGAGTTAATCAGCCCCAGCATTTT.

The chain recombines TRBV4-3 with TRBJ2-2; no definite D call. Trimming removed 2 bases from V and 6 bases from J, with 7 bases in between. This CDR3 region has 13 residues. The germline V gene encodes CDR1 LGHNA and CDR2 YSLEER. The CDR3 reads CASSQMGSGELFF. CDR3 nucleotides: TGCGCCAGCAGCCAAATGGGTTCCGGGGAGCTGTTTTTT.

The chain carries TRBV7-3 and TRBJ2-3; D possibly corresponds to TRBD2 (6 bases). V was cut by 2 bases and J by 7 bases, with 16 bases left in between. The CDR3 totals 15 residues. CDR1 is SGHTA, CDR2 FQGTGA, per germline. CDR3 residues: CASSLGTQPFYTQYF. The CDR3 DNA follows: TGTGCCAGCAGCTTAGGGACTCAACCATTTTATACGCAGTATTTT.

The chain uses TRBV7-6 and TRBJ2-1; no clear D gene. The CDR3 covers 14 residues. Trimming stripped 2 bases from V and 7 bases from J, with 12 bases between. CDR1 SGHVS and CDR2 FNYEAQ come from the germline V gene. The chain's CDR3 is CASSLRGYRNEQFF. Here the CDR3 DNA reads TGTGCCAGCAGCTTACGTGGTTACCGGAATGAGCAGTTCTTC. Complete variable domain (other parts from reference TRBV7-6 and TRBJ2-1): GAGVSQSPRYKVTKRGQDVALRCDPISGHVSLYWYRQALGQGPEFLTYFNYEAQQDKSGLPNDRFSAERPEGSISTLTIQRTEQRDSAMYRCASSLRGYRNEQFFGPGTRLTVL.

The rearrangement links TRBV19 to TRBJ2-2; maybe TRBD2 (6 bases). The CDR3 has 17 residues. V lost 7 bases and J lost 0, with 18 bases in between. Per germline, CDR1 LNHDA and CDR2 SQIVND (reference sequence). In DNA, the CDR3 is TGTGCCAGTACCCGTAAACAGCCGGGAGCGAACACCGGGGAGCTGTTTTTT. Residues: CASTRKQPGANTGELFF. Filled out from reference TRBV19 and TRBJ2-2, the complete variable domain reads DGGITQSPKYLFRKEGQNVTLSCEQNLNHDAMYWYRQDPGQGLRLIYYSQIVNDFQKGDIAEGYSVSREKKESFPLTVTSAQKNPTAFYLCASTRKQPGANTGELFFGEGSRLTVL.

The chain couples TRBV7-3 to TRBJ2-3; 7 positions agree with TRBD2. V shed 5 bases and J 1 base; nucleotides not matched to a gene: 15. The CDR3 totals 18 residues. Germline V gene lookup returns CDR1 SGHTA and CDR2 FQGTGA. The CDR3: CASSRNKGGRGGTDTQYF. CDR3 nucleotide sequence: TGTGCCAGCAGCCGCAACAAGGGAGGGAGAGGGGGCACAGATACGCAGTATTTT.

The genes are TRBV6-5 and TRBJ2-7, with 8 bases lining up with TRBD1. Unmatched junction bases numbered 7, after V lost 6 bases and J lost 6 bases. CDR3 length: 13 amino acids. Germline lookup yields CDR1 MNHEY and CDR2 SVGAGI. CDR3 sequence reads: CASSQPGTGEQYF. CDR3 nucleotides: TGTGCCAGCAGCCAGCCCGGGACAGGCGAGCAGTACTTC.

V is TRBV21-1 and J is TRBJ2-7. TRBV21-1 is termed a pseudogene. The CDR3 totals 13 residues. The CDR3 sequence: CASSYGFYYEQYF. CDR3 DNA: TGTGCCAGCAGCTACGGCTTCTATTACGAGCAGTACTTC.

V and J are TRBV5-1 and TRBJ2-3; D perhaps matches TRBD2 (5 bases). This CDR3 contains 14 residues. Germline V lookup: CDR1 SGHRS, CDR2 YFSETQ. V dropped 7 bases and J dropped 3 bases, with 15 bases sitting between them. The CDR3, as DNA: TGCGCCAGCGCTAATTACCGGGGTACAGATACGCAGTATTTT. It translates to CASANYRGTDTQYF.

This chain uses TRBV19 with TRBJ2-1, with a possible D match to TRBD1 (7 bases). The CDR3 sequence is 17 residues long. V lost 6 bases and J lost 0, with 18 bases in between. Germline CDR1 is LNHDA and CDR2 is SQIVND (reference sequence). The CDR3 is CASRRQGGPLSYNEQFF. CDR3 sequence (DNA): TGTGCCAGTAGGAGGCAGGGGGGCCCCCTCTCCTACAATGAGCAGTTCTTC.

The rearrangement uses TRBV7-3 and TRBJ2-7; 9 bases are shared with TRBD2. The CDR3 runs to 15 residues. Trimming at V came to 5 bases and at J to 7 bases, leaving 12 bases not matched to a gene. Germline lookup yields CDR1 SGHTA and CDR2 FQGTGA. CDR3 nucleotides: TGTGCCAGCAGCGCCGCTGACGCGGGGGGGCAGGAGCAGTACTTC. This codes for CASSAADAGGQEQYF.

Only a few counts were recorded for this clone. CDR3 loop: CASSMGPDEQYF. CDR3 DNA: TGTGCCAGTAGTATGGGGCCCGACGAGCAGTACTTC. V and J are TRBV19 and TRBJ2-7; TRBD1 might be the D (5 bases). Trimming pared 3 bases from V and 5 bases from J, leaving 8 bases between. The length of the CDR3 is 12 residues. CDR1 is LNHDA and CDR2 is SQIVND in the germline V gene (reference sequence).

This clone came up once. V is TRBV18 and J is TRBJ1-4, with D perhaps TRBD1 (5 bases). Germline assignment: CDR1 KGHSH and CDR2 LQKENI. The CDR3 is 15 residues long. Trimming shortened V by 4 bases and J by 0 bases, and 9 bases separated the two germline ends. CDR3 DNA: TGTGCCAGCTCACAACAACAGGCAACTAATGAAAAACTGTTTTTT. Amino acid sequence: CASSQQQATNEKLFF.

This chain links TRBV7-9 with TRBJ2-1; D gene uncertain. Germline values: CDR1 SEHNR, CDR2 FQNEAQ (reference sequence). This CDR3 is built from 15 residues. Trimming shortened V by 1 base and J by 6 bases, and 13 bases separated the two germline ends. For the CDR3, the DNA is TGTGCCAGCAGCTTAGTCCCCGGACCTGGCAATGAGCAGTTCTTC. As protein: CASSLVPGPGNEQFF.

Written as DNA, the CDR3 is TGTGCCAGCGCCGAAGTTCGTTCCGGGGAGCTGTTTTTT. It translates to CASAEVRSGELFF. This sequence joins TRBV7-3 and TRBJ2-2; D is ambiguous. Trimming shortened V by 8 bases and J by 6 bases, and 13 bases separated the two germline ends. Germline V lookup: CDR1 SGHTA, CDR2 FQGTGA. This CDR3 comprises 13 residues.